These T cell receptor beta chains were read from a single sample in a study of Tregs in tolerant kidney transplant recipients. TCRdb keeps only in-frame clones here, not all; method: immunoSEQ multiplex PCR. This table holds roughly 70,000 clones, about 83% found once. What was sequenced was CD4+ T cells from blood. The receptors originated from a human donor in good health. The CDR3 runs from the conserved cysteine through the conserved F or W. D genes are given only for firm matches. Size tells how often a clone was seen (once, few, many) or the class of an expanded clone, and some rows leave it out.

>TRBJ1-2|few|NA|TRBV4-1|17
TGCGCCAGCAGCCAAGTAGACCCAGGGAGAGGGAACTATGGCTACACCTTC
CASSQVDPGRGNYGYTF
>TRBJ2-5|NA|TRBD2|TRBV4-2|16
TGTGCCAGCAGCCAAGAGGTCGGCGGGAGCCAAGAGACCCAGTACTTC
CASSQEVGGSQETQYF
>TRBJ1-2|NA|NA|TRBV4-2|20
TGTGCCAGCAGCCAAGACCGCAAGGACAAGTTGGTGGCCGACAGCGGTGGCTACACCTTC
CASSQDRKDKLVADSGGYTF
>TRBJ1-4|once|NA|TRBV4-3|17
TGCGCCAGCAGCCACATCGGGACCTCCTCAGCTAATGAAAAACTGTTTTTT
CASSHIGTSSANEKLFF
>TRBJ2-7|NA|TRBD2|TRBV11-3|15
TGTGCCAGCAGCCCCACGGTTAGCGGGAGGGCCAGGCAGTACTTC
CASSPTVSGRARQYF
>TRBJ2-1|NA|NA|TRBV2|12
TGTGCCAGCTCTGGGGGCTACAATGAGCAGTTCTTC
CASSGGYNEQFF
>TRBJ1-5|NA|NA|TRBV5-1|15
TGCGCCAGCAGCTTGGACGCAGATTACAATCAGCCCCAGCATTTT
CASSLDADYNQPQHF
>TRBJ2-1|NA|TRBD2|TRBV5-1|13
TGCGCCAGCAGCCCCGGGGGGGACAATGAGCAGTTCTTC
CASSPGGDNEQFF
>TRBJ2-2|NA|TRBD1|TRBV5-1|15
TGCGCCAGCAGCGGGACAGGGGCAGGCACCGGGGAGCTGTTTTTT
CASSGTGAGTGELFF
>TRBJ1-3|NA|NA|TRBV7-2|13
TGTGCCAGCAGCTTAGACTCTGGAAACACCATATATTTT
CASSLDSGNTIYF
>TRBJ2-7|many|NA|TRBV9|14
TGTGCCAGCAGCGTAAGGACGGATTCCTACGAGCAGTACTTC
CASSVRTDSYEQYF
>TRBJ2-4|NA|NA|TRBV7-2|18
TGTGCCAGCAAACCCGCCGGGTGGGGGACTTTAGCCAAAAACATTCAGTACTTC
CASKPAGWGTLAKNIQYF
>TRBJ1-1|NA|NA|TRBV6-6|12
TGTGCCAGCAGTCGGGGGGGGACTGAAGCTTTCTTT
CASSRGGTEAFF
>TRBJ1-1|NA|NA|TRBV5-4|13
TGTGCCAGCAGCGGGGGCGCGAGCACTGAAGCTTTCTTT
CASSGGASTEAFF
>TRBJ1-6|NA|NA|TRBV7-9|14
TGTGCCAGCAGCTTTGACACCCATAATTCACCCCTCCACTTT
CASSFDTHNSPLHF
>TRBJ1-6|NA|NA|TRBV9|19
TGTGCCAGCAGCGTAAGGGAGTTTGAGGGGTTCGGCTATAATTCACCCCTCCACTTT
CASSVREFEGFGYNSPLHF
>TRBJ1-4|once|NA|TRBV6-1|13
TGTGCCAGCCTGAGACAGGCCAGCGCAAAACTGTTTTTT
CASLRQASAKLFF
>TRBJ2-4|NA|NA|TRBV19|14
TGTGCCAGTACGCAAGCGCTAGCCAAAAACATTCAGTACTTC
CASTQALAKNIQYF
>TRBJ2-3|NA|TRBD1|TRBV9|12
TGTGCCAGCAGCGTAGGGACAGGGACGCAGTATTTT
CASSVGTGTQYF
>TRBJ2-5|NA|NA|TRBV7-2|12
TGTGCCAGCAGCTTAATATCCGCGACCCAGTACTTC
CASSLISATQYF
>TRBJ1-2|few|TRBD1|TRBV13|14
TGTGCCAGCAGCCGAGGGGACAGTAACTATGGCTACACCTTC
CASSRGDSNYGYTF
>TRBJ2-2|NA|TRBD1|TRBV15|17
TGTGCCACCAGCAGAGATTTAGGGACAGGGGACACCGGGGAGCTGTTTTTT
CATSRDLGTGDTGELFF
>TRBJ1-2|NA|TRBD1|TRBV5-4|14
TGTGCCAGCAGCACCGGACAGGAATTATATGGCTACACCTTC
CASSTGQELYGYTF
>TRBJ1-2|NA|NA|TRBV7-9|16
TGTGCCAGCAGCCCCGACCTTGGTTTTTCTAACTATGGCTACACCTTC
CASSPDLGFSNYGYTF
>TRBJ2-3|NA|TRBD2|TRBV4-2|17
TGTGCCAGCAGCGCGACTAGCAGATTTTCTAGCACAGATACGCAGTATTTT
CASSATSRFSSTDTQYF
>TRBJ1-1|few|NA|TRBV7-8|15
TGTGCCAGCACTATACGGAGGGCAATGAACACTGAAGCTTTCTTT
CASTIRRAMNTEAFF
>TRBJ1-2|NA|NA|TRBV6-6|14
TGTGCCAGCAGTTCCTCGACGGCACCCTATGGCTACACCTTC
CASSSSTAPYGYTF
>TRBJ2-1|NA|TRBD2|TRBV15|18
TGTGCCACCAGCAGAGGTTACGGCGGCGGGAGGGCCCCGGATGGGCAGTTCTTC
CATSRGYGGGRAPDGQFF
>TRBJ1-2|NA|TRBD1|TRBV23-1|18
TGCGCCAGCAATCCTTCGGGACAGGGGTCAGGACTATACTATGGCTACACCTTC
CASNPSGQGSGLYYGYTF
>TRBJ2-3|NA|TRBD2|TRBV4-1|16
TGCGCCAGCAGCCATGTCGGGAGGGCCAGCACAGATACGCAGTATTTT
CASSHVGRASTDTQYF
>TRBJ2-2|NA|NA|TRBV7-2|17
TGTGCCAGCAGCTTAGGTAGCAGGCAGGGGAACACCGGGGAGCTGTTTTTT
CASSLGSRQGNTGELFF
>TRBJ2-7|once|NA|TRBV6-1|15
TGTGCCAGCAGTGAACTGAGGGTTCGTGGATACGAGCAGTACTTC
CASSELRVRGYEQYF
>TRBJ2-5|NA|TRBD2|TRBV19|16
TGTGCCAGTACCCCCGCGGGTCTAGCGGGGAGAGAGACCCAGTACTTC
CASTPAGLAGRETQYF
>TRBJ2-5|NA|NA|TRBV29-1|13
TGCAGCGTTGGGGGCGGCCAGCAAGAGACCCAGTACTTC
CSVGGGQQETQYF
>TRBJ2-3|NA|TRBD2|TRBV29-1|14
TGCAGCAAATCGGAGCGGGGTGTCTCAGATACGCAGTATTTT
CSKSERGVSDTQYF
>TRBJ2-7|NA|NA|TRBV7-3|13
TGTGCCAGCAGCAGGCTAAGGGAGGACGAGCAGTACTTC
CASSRLREDEQYF
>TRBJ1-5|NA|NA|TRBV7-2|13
TGTGCCAGCAGCTTTGGGACTAATCAGCCCCAGCATTTT
CASSFGTNQPQHF
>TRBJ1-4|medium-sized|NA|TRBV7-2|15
TGTGCCAGCAGCTTAGAACAGGTTGCCTATGAAAAACTGTTTTTT
CASSLEQVAYEKLFF
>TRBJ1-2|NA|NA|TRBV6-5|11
TGTGCCAGCAGTTCCTCGTATGGCTACACCTTC
CASSSSYGYTF
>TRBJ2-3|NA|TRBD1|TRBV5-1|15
TGCGCCAGCAGCCCTGGACAGGGGCCCACAGATACGCAGTATTTT
CASSPGQGPTDTQYF
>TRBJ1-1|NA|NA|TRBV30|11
TGTGCCTGGAGTGCAAGACAGGAAGCTTTCTTT
CAWSARQEAFF
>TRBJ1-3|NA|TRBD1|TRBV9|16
TGTGCCAGCAGCGTGGGACAGGGGGCGCTTATAAACACCATATATTTT
CASSVGQGALINTIYF
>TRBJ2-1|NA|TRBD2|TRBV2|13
TGTGCCAGCAGTGTAGCGGGTGGGGGTGAGCAGTTCTTC
CASSVAGGGEQFF
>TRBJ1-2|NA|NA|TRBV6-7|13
TGTGCCGGCCTTCTTGAGACTCGCTATGGCTACACCTTC
CAGLLETRYGYTF
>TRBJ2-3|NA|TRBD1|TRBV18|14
TGTGCCAGCTCACCGGGGACAGGGACAGATACGCAGTATTTT
CASSPGTGTDTQYF
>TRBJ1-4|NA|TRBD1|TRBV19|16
TGTGCCAGTAGTATTATAACAGGGGTGAGGAATGAAAAACTGTTTTTT
CASSIITGVRNEKLFF
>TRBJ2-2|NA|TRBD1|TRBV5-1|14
TGCGCCAGCAGCTTGTCGACAGGGCCCGGGGAGCTGTTTTTT
CASSLSTGPGELFF
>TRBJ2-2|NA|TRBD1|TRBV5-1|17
TGCGCCAGCAGCTCGATCGGCGGGACAGGGGGCGGTGGGGAGCTGTTTTTT
CASSSIGGTGGGGELFF
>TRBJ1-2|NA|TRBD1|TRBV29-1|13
TGCAGCGTTTTATTTCGACAGGGGCAAGGCTACACCTTC
CSVLFRQGQGYTF
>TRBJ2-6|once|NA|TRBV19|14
TGTGCCAGTAGTGGTTGGTCCGGGGCCAACGTCCTGACTTTC
CASSGWSGANVLTF
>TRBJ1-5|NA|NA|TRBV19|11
TGTGCCGGTAGTATGGGTCAGCCCCAGCATTTT
CAGSMGQPQHF
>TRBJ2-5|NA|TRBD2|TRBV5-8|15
TGTGCCAGCAGCGTTGAGCGGGGGAGGCGTGAGACCCAGTACTTC
CASSVERGRRETQYF
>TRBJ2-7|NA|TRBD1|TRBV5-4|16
TGTGCCAGCAACAAGAGACGGGACAGAGACTCCTACGAGCAGTACTTC
CASNKRRDRDSYEQYF
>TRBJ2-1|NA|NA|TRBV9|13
TGTGCCAGCAGCGTAGTAGTGAACAATGAGCAGTTCTTC
CASSVVVNNEQFF
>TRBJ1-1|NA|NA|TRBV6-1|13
TGTGCCAGCAGTGCGGACGTGAACACTGAAGCTTTCTTT
CASSADVNTEAFF
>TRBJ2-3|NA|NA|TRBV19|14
TGTGCCAGTAGTATCTCACGATCCACAGATACGCAGTATTTT
CASSISRSTDTQYF
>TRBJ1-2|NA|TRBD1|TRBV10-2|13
TGCGCCAGCGCCCCACAGGGGAGGCATGGCTACACCTTC
CASAPQGRHGYTF